Below, one T cell receptor beta chain is given with its context. After removal of 4 bases from V and 3 bases from J, the junction contained 4 bases not matched to a gene. This CDR3 spans 14 amino acids. Germline loops: CDR1 SGHDT, CDR2 YYEEEE. These data are taken from a study of control samples from healthy donors and cancer patients. Clones were sequenced by immunoSEQ multiplex PCR, and TCRdb holds only the in-frame ones, with some missing. The sample consists of about 120,000 clones, over 90% of them appearing once. The sample consisted of blood. The chain uses TRBV5-6 and TRBJ2-7; 10 nucleotides line up with TRBD2. This clonotype originated in a man aged 25 to 40 in good health. CDR3 amino acids: CASSTGLALYEQYF. The CDR3 DNA reads TGTGCCAGCAGCACGGGACTAGCGCTCTACGAGCAGTACTTC.